These 24 T cell receptor beta chains originate from one sample sequenced in a study of cytomegalovirus exposure and HLA in healthy donors. Primers for the PCR totalled 60 Vbeta and 13 Jbeta. Some clones are missing from TCRdb's copy, which holds only in-frame ones; the method was immunoSEQ multiplex PCR. The sample holds around 160,000 clones, over 60% seen once. Material: PBMCs. The receptors were gathered from a woman between 18 and 29 years old in good health and CMV-seronegative.

This chain joins TRBV23-1 and TRBJ2-7; D gene unclear. TRBV23-1 is assigned to the ORF class and has an uncertain function. Deletions cut 6 bases from V and 2 bases from J, with 11 bases between. The CDR3 has 13 residues. The CDR3 spells CASSSRATYEQYF. The CDR3 DNA reads TGCGCCAGCAGCTCCAGAGCGACCTACGAGCAGTACTTC.

The chain has TRBV28 and TRBJ1-1; D not certain. Germline V gene lookup returns CDR1 MDHEN and CDR2 SYDVKM. V was shortened by 4 bases and J by 7 bases, with 10 bases between the two germline ends. This CDR3 region has 12 residues. CDR3 in amino acids: CASSSRLYEAFF. The DNA for the CDR3 is TGTGCCAGCAGTTCGCGGTTATATGAAGCTTTCTTT.

The chain recombines TRBV19 with TRBJ2-2, with TRBD1 matching 9 bases. J lost 7 bases, V lost 7 bases, and 10 bases had no gene match. Germline CDR1 and CDR2: LNHDA and SQIVND (reference sequence). This CDR3 region has 15 residues. Here the CDR3 DNA reads TGTGCCAGTACCTCCTGGGACAGGGCAGGCGGGGAGCTGTTTTTT. Translating gives CASTSWDRAGGELFF.

The chain uses TRBV19 and TRBJ1-2; 8 nucleotides match TRBD1. The V and J ends lost 5 bases and 6 bases, in that order; junction bases with no gene match: 14. Germline-derived CDR1 and CDR2 are LNHDA and SQIVND (reference sequence). There are 16 residues in the CDR3. CDR3 nucleotides: TGTGCCAGTAGTTCCAGATGGGAGGGACAGGACCATGGCTACACCTTC. Translated, it gives CASSSRWEGQDHGYTF.

The CDR3 here is CASSYSTGTGLNGQFF. In DNA, the CDR3 is TGTGCCAGCAGTTACTCGACCGGGACAGGCCTTAACGGGCAGTTCTTC. The J gene is TRBJ2-1, the V gene TRBV6-5; 8 nucleotides match TRBD1. Germline assignment: CDR1 MNHEY and CDR2 SVGAGI. This CDR3 is built from 16 residues. Trimming cost V 0 bases and J 12 bases; bases outside gene matches: 13.

CDR3 region: CASIGDRGRTDTQYF. The CDR3 DNA reads as TGCGCCAGCATTGGGGACAGGGGGCGGACAGATACGCAGTATTTT. The genes are TRBV10-2 and TRBJ2-3; 12 nucleotides agree with TRBD1. The V gene end was trimmed by 7 bases and the J gene end by 3 bases; junction bases not matched to a gene: 5. The length of the CDR3 is 15 residues. Germline V CDR1 and CDR2: WSHSY, SAAADI.

The V call is TRBV28, the J call TRBJ1-2; TRBD1 is a possible D gene (6 bases). This CDR3 comprises 13 residues. The germline V and J ends were trimmed by 6 bases and 7 bases, with 15 bases remaining between them. Germline-derived CDR1 and CDR2 are MDHEN and SYDVKM. The CDR3 region has the DNA TGTGCCAGCAGCCGGGGGGCGCGAAGTGGCTACACCTTC. Protein: CASSRGARSGYTF.

The CDR3 protein is CASSEAGSTEAFF. The CDR3 DNA sequence: TGCGCCAGCAGTGAGGCTGGGAGCACTGAAGCTTTCTTT. This chain joins TRBV10-1 and TRBJ1-1; D is unresolved. The V gene lost 2 bases and the J gene lost 4 bases, with 8 bases spanning the gap. This CDR3 contains 13 residues. Germline lookup yields CDR1 WNHNN and CDR2 SYGVQD (reference sequence).

This sequence joins TRBV9 and TRBJ1-5; possibly TRBD1 for D (5 bases). Trimming pared 0 bases from V and 6 bases from J, leaving 10 bases between. The CDR3 totals 14 residues. The germline CDR1 and CDR2 sequences are SGDLS and YYNGEE. The CDR3 nucleotides are TGTGCCAGCAGCGTAGTCAGGGTAGGTCAGCCCCAGCATTTT. Its translation is CASSVVRVGQPQHF.

The chain employs TRBV2 and TRBJ1-6, with unresolved D. The V gene's germline CDR1 is SNHLY and CDR2 FYNNEI. Trimming took off 7 bases at V and 10 bases at J, with 11 bases between the two ends. The CDR3 length is 12 residues. Written as DNA, the CDR3 is TGTGCCAGCACGGGAGATCGGTCACCCCTCCACTTT. This sequence encodes CASTGDRSPLHF.

The rearrangement joins TRBV18 to TRBJ1-5, with D unclear. CDR3 length: 15 residues. Trimming pared 3 bases from V and 6 bases from J, leaving 15 bases between. Germline values: CDR1 KGHSH, CDR2 LQKENI. The CDR3 spells CASSPGGSQIQPQHF. The CDR3 DNA is TGTGCCAGCTCACCGGGAGGTTCACAAATTCAGCCCCAGCATTTT.

This clone was counted only a few times. CDR3 region: CASSPTENTEAFF. CDR3 sequence (DNA): TGTGCCAGCAGTCCGACAGAGAACACTGAAGCTTTCTTT. The J gene is TRBJ1-1, the V gene TRBV28; D perhaps matches TRBD1 (5 bases). Germline V CDR1 and CDR2: MDHEN, SYDVKM. With 5 bases removed from V and 1 base from J, the gap between germline ends came to 8 bases. The CDR3 sequence is 13 residues long.

The J gene is TRBJ2-7, the V gene TRBV11-3; tentatively, D is TRBD2 (5 bases). With 0 bases removed from V and 3 bases from J, the gap between germline ends came to 6 bases. The CDR3 runs to 13 residues. Per the germline V gene, CDR1 is SGHNT and CDR2 is YENEEA. CDR3 sequence reads: CASSLDRDYEQYF. The CDR3 DNA reads as TGTGCCAGCAGCTTAGACCGGGACTACGAGCAGTACTTC.

This clone was seen a few times. J is TRBJ2-1 and V is TRBV9; 7 bases are a match to TRBD2. The CDR3 totals 17 residues. After removal of 0 bases from V and 0 bases from J, the junction contained 6 bases not matched to a gene. The germline CDR1 and CDR2 sequences are SGDLS and YYNGEE. The CDR3 protein is CASSVGAGPSSYNEQFF. The CDR3 DNA reads as TGTGCCAGCAGCGTAGGAGCGGGGCCCAGCTCCTACAATGAGCAGTTCTTC.

The genes are TRBV15 and TRBJ1-4, with D maybe TRBD1 (5 bases). Per the germline V gene, CDR1 is LNHNV and CDR2 is YYDKDF (reference sequence). The V and J ends lost 0 bases and 8 bases respectively, with 7 bases between them. The CDR3 totals 13 residues. The CDR3 DNA reads TGTGCCACCAGCAGAGACCCAGGGGAAAAACTGTTTTTT. Translated: CATSRDPGEKLFF.

This clone was seen more than once but under ten times. The chain combines TRBV18 with TRBJ2-2; the D gene is possibly TRBD2 (5 bases). The CDR3 extends over 14 amino acids. Germline V gene lookup returns CDR1 KGHSH and CDR2 LQKENI. The V end lost 2 bases, the J end lost 7 bases, and 11 bases lay between the germline ends. The CDR3: CASSPRLLDGELFF. CDR3 coding DNA: TGTGCCAGCTCACCAAGACTATTGGACGGGGAGCTGTTTTTT.

The chain recombines TRBV5-4 with TRBJ1-2; a weak D match, TRBD1 (5 bases). Trimming stripped 3 bases from V and 2 bases from J, with 8 bases between. The CDR3 is made up of 13 amino acids. Germline V CDR1 and CDR2: SGHNT, YYREEE (reference sequence). CDR3 sequence reads: CASSSTDNYGYTF. The CDR3 nucleotides read TGTGCCAGCAGCTCGACAGACAACTATGGCTACACCTTC.

DNA for the CDR3: TGTGCCAGCACCCCGCTGGGACAGGGTAACTCTGGAAACACCATATATTTT. Its translation is CASTPLGQGNSGNTIYF. This chain links TRBV11-2 with TRBJ1-3, with 9 bases lining up with TRBD1. Germline lookup yields CDR1 SGHAT and CDR2 FQNNGV. The CDR3 loop spans 17 amino acids. The V gene end was trimmed by 7 bases and the J gene end by 0 bases; junction bases not matched to a gene: 10.

The CDR3 region has the DNA TGTGCCAGCAGTGAACTACTCGGACTAGCGGGGAACGAGCAGTACGTC. Translation: CASSELLGLAGNEQYV. V usage is TRBV6-1 and J usage is TRBJ2-7; TRBD2 agrees at 12 bases. Germline V CDR1 and CDR2: MNHNS, SASEGT. CDR3 size: 16 residues. V was pared by 2 bases and J by 5 bases, with 7 bases of the junction left unmatched.

J is TRBJ1-2 and V is TRBV13; tentative D call: TRBD1 (5 bases). Deletions cut 7 bases from V and 4 bases from J, with 10 bases between. Germline-derived CDR1 and CDR2 are PRHDT and FYEKMQ (reference sequence). The CDR3 extends over 12 amino acids. CDR3 sequence (DNA): TGTGCCAGCAAACAGGAACCCTATGGCTACACCTTC. Amino acids: CASKQEPYGYTF.

This clone has just a few counts. The chain employs TRBV6-5 and TRBJ2-1; possibly TRBD2 for D (6 bases). Trimming removed 4 bases at V and 3 bases at J, with 13 bases between. Germline V gene sequence: CDR1 MNHEY, CDR2 SVGAGI. The CDR3 extends over 15 amino acids. The CDR3 region is CASSSGTQGYNEQFF. The CDR3, as DNA: TGTGCCAGCAGTTCCGGGACTCAGGGCTACAATGAGCAGTTCTTC.

The CDR3 loop is CASTWTGNTGELFF. The CDR3 DNA reads TGTGCCAGCACCTGGACAGGGAACACCGGGGAGCTGTTTTTT. This sequence joins TRBV6-5 and TRBJ2-2; 7 bases are a match to TRBD1. The CDR3 runs to 14 residues. Germline loops: CDR1 MNHEY, CDR2 SVGAGI. Trimming at V came to 7 bases and at J to 1 base, leaving 3 bases not matched to a gene.

V gene TRBV28 combines with J gene TRBJ1-3; D is undetermined. This CDR3 contains 19 residues. The V end was cut by 2 bases, the J end by 1 base, with 21 bases between. Germline V gives CDR1 MDHEN, CDR2 SYDVKM. CDR3 protein: CASSLMRVPHAGSGNTIYF. The CDR3, as DNA: TGTGCCAGCAGTTTAATGAGGGTACCCCACGCAGGTTCTGGAAACACCATATATTTT.

The V gene is TRBV19, the J gene TRBJ1-1, with 8 bases that match TRBD1. CDR3 length equals 16 residues. Looked up from germline, CDR1 is LNHDA and CDR2 is SQIVND (reference sequence). The V and J ends lost 1 base and 1 base, in that order; junction bases with no gene match: 5. CDR3 protein: CASSIGTGQGNTEAFF. DNA of the CDR3: TGTGCCAGTAGTATAGGGACAGGGCAAGGGAACACTGAAGCTTTCTTT.